The clone carrying this T cell receptor (beta chain) was found once. Its antigen is still unknown. This entry belongs to a study of cytomegalovirus exposure and HLA in healthy donors. Overall study: The 95 to 150 validation repertoires used the same platform as the 550 to 750 first-cohort repertoires, a later analysis reported. The study's findings and limits: There were around 160 TCR beta chains listed as cytomegalovirus-associated.

V was trimmed by 3 bases and J by 9 bases, leaving 10 bases between them. The germline CDR1 and CDR2 sequences are DFQATT and SNEGSKA (reference sequence). This CDR3 contains 11 residues. Sequenced by immunoSEQ multiplex PCR; TCRdb stores in-frame clones only, minus some. The sample lists some 150,000 clones; approximately 86% were seen once. Sequencing used PBMCs. The sequence was collected from a young man in good health and CMV-seropositive. The chain recombines TRBV20-1 with TRBJ2-3, with D uncertain. CDR3 loop: CSASNMGTQYF. The DNA for the CDR3 is TGCAGTGCTAGTAATATGGGCACGCAGTATTTT.